This TCR beta chain was profiled in a study of spatial heterogeneity in lung cancer. The time point is: sample taken at primary tumor resection. Unsorted whole RNA samples from tumor, nontumor lung or frozen PBMC were sequenced. Trimming shortened V by 7 bases and J by 6 bases, and 19 bases separated the two germline ends. Germline CDR1 reads LNHDA; CDR2 reads SQIVND (reference sequence). The CDR3 consists of 15 residues. TCRdb reanalysed the 5' RACE reads using MiXCR and keeps one entry per CDR3 protein. The sample lists under 14,000 distinct CDR3 sequences; 24% were seen once. This clonotype was observed a handful of times.

This receptor was identified in a female donor with early-stage non-small cell lung cancer. The chain carries TRBV19 and TRBJ1-5; weak D call: TRBD1 (6 bases). The sequences come from PBMCs, collected at surgery. CDR3 sequence reads: CASNRGGGTTQPQHF. The CDR3 coding sequence is TGTGCCAGTAACCGGGGAGGGGGAACGACTCAGCCCCAGCATTTT.